This TCR beta chain was profiled in a study of T cell responses to AZD1222 COVID-19 vaccine. This clone came up once. Profiling relied on immunoSEQ multiplex PCR, and the TCRdb table lists in-frame clones only, not all of them. The repertoire holds about 21,000 clones, with roughly 84% as singletons. Germline lookup yields CDR1 SGHVS and CDR2 FNYEAQ. V was trimmed by 1 base and J by 7 bases, leaving 4 bases between them. The CDR3 length is 11 residues. The sample was peripheral blood, taken 28 days after the second AZD1222 dose. The chain carries TRBV7-6 and TRBJ1-2; D unresolved. The receptor was derived from an adult who received the AZD1222 COVID-19 vaccine. CDR3 nucleotides: TGTGCCAGCAGCTTAGTAACTGGCTACACCTTC. Translating it yields CASSLVTGYTF.